The sequence of this T cell receptor beta chain was determined in a study of T cell changes during pregnancy in multiple sclerosis. The CDR3 spans 14 residues. The V and J ends lost 5 bases and 2 bases, in that order; junction bases with no gene match: 5. Per the germline V gene, CDR1 is SGHRS and CDR2 is YFSETQ. TCRdb's copy holds only in-frame clones and misses some; the assay was immunoSEQ multiplex PCR. The table has 70,000 to 95,000 clones, roughly 93% seen once; the top ten hold approximately 4.7%. This chain connects TRBV5-1 to TRBJ2-3; TRBD1 agrees at 7 bases. The sequence was obtained from a female donor with multiple sclerosis, enrolled in a pregnancy study. The input for sequencing was peripheral blood, taken in the first trimester of pregnancy. The CDR3 reads CASRQGESTDTQYF. CDR3 DNA sequence: TGCGCCAGCAGGCAGGGGGAGTCCACAGATACGCAGTATTTT.